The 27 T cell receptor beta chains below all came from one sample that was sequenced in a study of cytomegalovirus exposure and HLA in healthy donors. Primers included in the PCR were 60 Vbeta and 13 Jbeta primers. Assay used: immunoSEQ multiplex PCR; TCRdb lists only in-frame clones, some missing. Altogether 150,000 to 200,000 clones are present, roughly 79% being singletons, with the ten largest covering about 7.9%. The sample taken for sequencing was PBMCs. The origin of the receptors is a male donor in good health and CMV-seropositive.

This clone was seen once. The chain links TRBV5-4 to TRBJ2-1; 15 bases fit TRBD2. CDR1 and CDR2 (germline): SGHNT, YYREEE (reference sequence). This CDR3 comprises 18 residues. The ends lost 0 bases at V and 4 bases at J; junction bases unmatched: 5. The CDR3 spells CASSLGGLAGGGYNEQFF. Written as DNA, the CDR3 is TGTGCCAGCAGCTTGGGGGGACTAGCGGGGGGCGGGTACAATGAGCAGTTCTTC.

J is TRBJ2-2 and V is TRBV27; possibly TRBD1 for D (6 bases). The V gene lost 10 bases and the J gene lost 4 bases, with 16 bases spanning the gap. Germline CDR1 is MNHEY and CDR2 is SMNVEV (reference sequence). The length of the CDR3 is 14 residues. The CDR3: CATRREGGTGELFF. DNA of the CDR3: TGTGCCACGCGCCGGGAAGGGGGCACCGGGGAGCTGTTTTTT.

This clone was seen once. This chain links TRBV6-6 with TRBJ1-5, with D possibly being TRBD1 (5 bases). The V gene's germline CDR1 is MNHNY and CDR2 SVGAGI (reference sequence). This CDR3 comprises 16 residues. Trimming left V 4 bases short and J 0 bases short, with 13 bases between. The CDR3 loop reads CASSSGDGYSNQPQHF. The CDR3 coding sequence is TGTGCCAGCAGTTCGGGGGACGGATATAGCAATCAGCCCCAGCATTTT.

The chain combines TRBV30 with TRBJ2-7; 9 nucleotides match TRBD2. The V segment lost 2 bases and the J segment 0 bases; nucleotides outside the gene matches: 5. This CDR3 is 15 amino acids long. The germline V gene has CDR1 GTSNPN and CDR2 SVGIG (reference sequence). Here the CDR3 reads CAWSKAGGASYEQYF. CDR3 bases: TGTGCCTGGAGTAAAGCGGGGGGAGCCTCCTACGAGCAGTACTTC.

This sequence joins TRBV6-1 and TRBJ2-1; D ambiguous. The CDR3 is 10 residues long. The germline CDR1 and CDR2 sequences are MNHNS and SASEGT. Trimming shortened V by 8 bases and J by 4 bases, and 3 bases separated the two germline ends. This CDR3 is CASQYNEQFF. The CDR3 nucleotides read TGTGCCAGCCAATACAATGAGCAGTTCTTC.

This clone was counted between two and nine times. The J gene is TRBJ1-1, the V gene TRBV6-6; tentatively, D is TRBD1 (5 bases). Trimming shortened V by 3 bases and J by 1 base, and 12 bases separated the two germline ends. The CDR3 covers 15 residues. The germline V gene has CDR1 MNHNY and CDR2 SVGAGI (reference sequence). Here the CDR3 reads CASSYPRTSNTEAFF. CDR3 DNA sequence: TGTGCCAGCAGTTATCCTCGGACATCGAACACTGAAGCTTTCTTT.

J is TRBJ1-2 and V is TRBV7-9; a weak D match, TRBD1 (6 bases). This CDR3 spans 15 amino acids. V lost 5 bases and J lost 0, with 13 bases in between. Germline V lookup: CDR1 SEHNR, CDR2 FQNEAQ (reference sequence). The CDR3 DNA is TGTGCCAGCAGCCGCCGGGACACAACTAACTATGGCTACACCTTC. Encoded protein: CASSRRDTTNYGYTF.

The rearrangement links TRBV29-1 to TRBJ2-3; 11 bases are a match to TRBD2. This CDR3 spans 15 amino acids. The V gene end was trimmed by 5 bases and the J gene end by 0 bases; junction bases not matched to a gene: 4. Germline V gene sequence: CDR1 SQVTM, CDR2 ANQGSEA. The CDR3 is CSVSPSGGSTDTQYF. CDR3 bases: TGCAGCGTTTCCCCTAGCGGGGGGAGCACAGATACGCAGTATTTT.

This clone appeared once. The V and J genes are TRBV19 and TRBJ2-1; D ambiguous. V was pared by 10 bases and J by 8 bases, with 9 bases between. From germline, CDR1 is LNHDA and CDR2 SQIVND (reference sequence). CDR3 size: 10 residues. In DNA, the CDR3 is TGTGCCACTGGCAGGTATGAGCAGTTCTTC. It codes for CATGRYEQFF. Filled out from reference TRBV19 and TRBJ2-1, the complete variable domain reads DGGITQSPKYLFRKEGQNVTLSCEQNLNHDAMYWYRQDPGQGLRLIYYSQIVNDFQKGDIAEGYSVSREKKESFPLTVTSAQKNPTAFYLCATGRYEQFFGPGTRLTVL.

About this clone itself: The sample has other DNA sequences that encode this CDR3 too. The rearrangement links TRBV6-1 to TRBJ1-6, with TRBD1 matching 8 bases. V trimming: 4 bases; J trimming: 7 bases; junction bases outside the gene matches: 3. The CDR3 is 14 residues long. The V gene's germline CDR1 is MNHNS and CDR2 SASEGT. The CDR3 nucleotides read TGTGCCAGCAGTGGGAGACAGGGGAATTCACCCCTCCACTTT. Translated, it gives CASSGRQGNSPLHF.

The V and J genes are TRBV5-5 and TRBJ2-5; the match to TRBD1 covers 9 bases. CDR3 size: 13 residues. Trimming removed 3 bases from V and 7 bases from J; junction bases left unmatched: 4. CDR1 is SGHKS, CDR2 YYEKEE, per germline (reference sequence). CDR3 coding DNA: TGTGCCAGCAGCTGGGACAGGGCTTGGACCCAGTACTTC. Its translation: CASSWDRAWTQYF.

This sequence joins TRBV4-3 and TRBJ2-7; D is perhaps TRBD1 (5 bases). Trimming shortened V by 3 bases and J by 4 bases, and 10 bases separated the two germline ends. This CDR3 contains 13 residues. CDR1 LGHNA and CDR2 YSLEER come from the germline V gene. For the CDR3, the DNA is TGCGCCAGCAGCCAGTCCAGGGCGTACGAGCAGTACTTC. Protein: CASSQSRAYEQYF.

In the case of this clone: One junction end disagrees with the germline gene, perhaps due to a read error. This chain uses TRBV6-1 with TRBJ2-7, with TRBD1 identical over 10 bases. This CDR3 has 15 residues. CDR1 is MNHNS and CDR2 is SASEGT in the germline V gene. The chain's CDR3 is CASSEGGTGVYEQYF. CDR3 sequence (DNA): TGTGCCAGCAGCGAAGGGGGGACAGGGGTCTACGAGCAGTACTTC.

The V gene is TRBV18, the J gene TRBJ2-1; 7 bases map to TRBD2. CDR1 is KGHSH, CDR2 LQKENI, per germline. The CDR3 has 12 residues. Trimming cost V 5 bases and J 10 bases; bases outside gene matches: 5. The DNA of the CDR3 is TGTGCCAGCTCAGGGTCCGGGAGGGAGCAGTTCTTC. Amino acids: CASSGSGREQFF.

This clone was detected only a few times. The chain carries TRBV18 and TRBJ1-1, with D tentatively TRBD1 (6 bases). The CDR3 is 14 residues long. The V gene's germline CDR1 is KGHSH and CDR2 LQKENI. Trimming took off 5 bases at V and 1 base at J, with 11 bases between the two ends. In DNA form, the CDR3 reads TGTGCCAGCTCAGGGGGACACGGGAACACTGAAGCTTTCTTT. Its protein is CASSGGHGNTEAFF.

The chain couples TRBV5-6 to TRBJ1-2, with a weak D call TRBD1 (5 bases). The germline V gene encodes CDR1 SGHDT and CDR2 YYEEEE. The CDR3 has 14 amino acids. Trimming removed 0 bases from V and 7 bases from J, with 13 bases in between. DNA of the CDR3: TGTGCCAGCAGCTTGGCCTTGCAGGGCGCTGGCTACACCTTC. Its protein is CASSLALQGAGYTF.

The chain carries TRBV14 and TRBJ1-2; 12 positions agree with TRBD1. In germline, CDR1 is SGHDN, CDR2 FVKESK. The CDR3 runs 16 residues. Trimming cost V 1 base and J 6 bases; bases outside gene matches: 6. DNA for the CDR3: TGTGCCAGCAGCCAAGGGGACAGGGGGCGCATACATGGCTACACCTTC. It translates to CASSQGDRGRIHGYTF.

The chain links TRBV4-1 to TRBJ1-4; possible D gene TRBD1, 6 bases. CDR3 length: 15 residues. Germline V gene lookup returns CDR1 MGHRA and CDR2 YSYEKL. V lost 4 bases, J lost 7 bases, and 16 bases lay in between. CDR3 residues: CASSRTGIFSEKLFF. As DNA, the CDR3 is TGCGCCAGCAGCCGAACAGGGATATTCAGTGAAAAACTGTTTTTT.

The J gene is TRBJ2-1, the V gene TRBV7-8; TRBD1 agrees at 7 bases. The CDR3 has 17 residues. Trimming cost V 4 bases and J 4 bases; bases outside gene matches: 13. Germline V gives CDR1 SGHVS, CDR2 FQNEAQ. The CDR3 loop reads CASSSLGAKGAYNEQFF. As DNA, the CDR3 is TGTGCCAGCAGCTCGCTCGGGGCCAAGGGGGCTTACAATGAGCAGTTCTTC.

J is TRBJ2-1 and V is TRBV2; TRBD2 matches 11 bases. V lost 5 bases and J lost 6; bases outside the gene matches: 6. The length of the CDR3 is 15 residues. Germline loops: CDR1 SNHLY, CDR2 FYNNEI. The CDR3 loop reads CASSNLAGGTNEQFF. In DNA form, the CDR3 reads TGTGCCAGCAGTAACCTAGCGGGGGGAACCAATGAGCAGTTCTTC.

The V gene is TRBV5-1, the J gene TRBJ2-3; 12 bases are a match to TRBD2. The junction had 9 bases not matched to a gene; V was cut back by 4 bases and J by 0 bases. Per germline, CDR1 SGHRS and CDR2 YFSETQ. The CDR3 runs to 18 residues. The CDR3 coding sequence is TGCGCCAGCAGCCTAACCGGGACTAGCGGGCTTAGCACAGATACGCAGTATTTT. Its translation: CASSLTGTSGLSTDTQYF.

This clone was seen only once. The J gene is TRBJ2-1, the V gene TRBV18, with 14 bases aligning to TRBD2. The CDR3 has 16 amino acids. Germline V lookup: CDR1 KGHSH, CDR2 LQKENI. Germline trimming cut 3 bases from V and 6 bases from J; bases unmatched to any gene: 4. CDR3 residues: CASSPPGLAGGNEQFF. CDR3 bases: TGTGCCAGCTCACCTCCAGGACTAGCGGGGGGCAATGAGCAGTTCTTC.

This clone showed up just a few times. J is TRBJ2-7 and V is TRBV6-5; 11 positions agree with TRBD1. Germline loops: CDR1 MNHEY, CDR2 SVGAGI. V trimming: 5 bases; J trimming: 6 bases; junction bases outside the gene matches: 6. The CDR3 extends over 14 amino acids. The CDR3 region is CASSQRTGGSEQYF. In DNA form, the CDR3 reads TGTGCCAGCAGTCAGCGGACAGGGGGCTCCGAGCAGTACTTC.

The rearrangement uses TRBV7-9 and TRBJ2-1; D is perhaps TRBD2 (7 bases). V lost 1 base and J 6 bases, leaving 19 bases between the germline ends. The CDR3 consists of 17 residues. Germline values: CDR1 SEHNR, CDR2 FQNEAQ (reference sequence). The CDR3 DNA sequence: TGTGCCAGCAGCTTAGAGGGGGGGTGGACGGCGCTCAATGAGCAGTTCTTC. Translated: CASSLEGGWTALNEQFF.

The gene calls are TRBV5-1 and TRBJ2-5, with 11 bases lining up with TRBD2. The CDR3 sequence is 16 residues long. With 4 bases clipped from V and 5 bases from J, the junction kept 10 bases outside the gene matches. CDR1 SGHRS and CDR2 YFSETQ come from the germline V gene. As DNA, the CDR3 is TGCGCCAGCAGCCTCCGGACTAGCGGGTTAGGGGAGACCCAGTACTTC. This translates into CASSLRTSGLGETQYF.

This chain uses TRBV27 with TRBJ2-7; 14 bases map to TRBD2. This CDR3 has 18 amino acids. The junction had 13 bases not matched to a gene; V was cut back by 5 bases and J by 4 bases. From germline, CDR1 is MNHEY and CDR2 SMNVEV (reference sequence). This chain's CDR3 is CASSPKTSGGGRVYEQYF. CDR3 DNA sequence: TGTGCCAGCAGTCCGAAGACTAGCGGGGGGGGAAGAGTGTACGAGCAGTACTTC.

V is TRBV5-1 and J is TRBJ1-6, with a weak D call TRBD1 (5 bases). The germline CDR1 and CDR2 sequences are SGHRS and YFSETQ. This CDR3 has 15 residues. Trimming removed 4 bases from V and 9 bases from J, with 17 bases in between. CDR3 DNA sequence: TGCGCCAGCAGCGGGGACGTCGGACTAGGTTCACCCCTCCACTTT. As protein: CASSGDVGLGSPLHF.